A single T cell receptor beta chain is shown here with its context. The antigen is unknown. The entry originates in a study of blood T cells in healthy people across ages. Study-wide results and limits: Naive T cell percentage by flow cytometry tracked strongly with beta diversity.

At least 7 million PBMCs were isolated per sample. Looked up from germline, CDR1 is DFQATT and CDR2 is SNEGSKA (reference sequence). The CDR3 length is 13 residues. For the second PCR, which ran for 7 to 11 cycles, a sample-barcoded 5' primer and a J-beta primer mix were used. Each CDR3 protein is one row after TCRdb ran MiXCR on the 5' RACE reads. The table includes 1,100,000 or so distinct CDR3 sequences, 45% detected once. The TCR originated in a woman in her sixties in good health. The material sequenced was blood. The chain employs TRBV20-1 and TRBJ2-7; 10 bases map to TRBD1. The J call is doubtful: the DNA matches TRBJ2-5 better. Here the CDR3 reads CSAPRTGGGTQYF. The CDR3 coding sequence is TGCAGTGCTCCTAGGACAGGGGGAGGGACCCAGTACTTC.